This entry lists 29 T cell receptor beta chains sequenced from one sample in a study of response to subunit inactivated influenza vaccine. TCRdb fed the RT-PCR reads into MiXCR, producing one record per CDR3 protein. The table has hundreds of thousands of distinct CDR3 sequences, about 11% seen once. The sample was also reused in another study, on T cells expressing NK-cell markers. That source reports: The authors generated TCR beta cDNA through 5'RACE template switching with UMIs.

The sample consisted of PBMCs from blood, taken on the day of vaccination. These receptors were obtained from a man aged 45-60 years who received an inactivated influenza vaccine.

The table lists this clonotype with a count of one. One junction end disagrees with the germline gene, perhaps due to a read error. The CDR3 nucleotides are TGTGCCAGCAGTTTACGCGTCCTTACTGGGTACCAAGGGACCCAGTACTTC. Translation gives CASSLRVLTGYQGTQYF. The chain employs TRBV12-3 or TRBV12-4 and TRBJ2-5; no firm D call. This CDR3 contains 17 residues.

This clonotype was recorded a few times. The rearrangement uses TRBV6-1 and TRBJ1-1; perhaps TRBD1 as D (6 bases). Germline CDR1 is MNHNS and CDR2 is SASEGT. This CDR3 region has 16 residues. V was pared by 7 bases and J by 0 bases, with 18 bases between. In nucleotides, the CDR3 is TGTGCCAGCATACGACTGGACAGACGCATGAACACTGAAGCTTTCTTT. This codes for CASIRLDRRMNTEAFF.

This clonotype appeared many times. The chain employs TRBV20-1 and TRBJ2-7; D gene unclear. V was pared by 6 bases and J by 4 bases, with 10 bases between. Germline lookup yields CDR1 DFQATT and CDR2 SNEGSKA (reference sequence). CDR3 size: 11 residues. In nucleotides, the CDR3 is TGCAGTGCGCGAAAGGCTTACGAGCAGTACTTC. Translating gives CSARKAYEQYF.

The chain uses TRBV3-1 and TRBJ2-3; D might be TRBD1 (5 bases). The CDR3 has 16 amino acids. Deletions cut 4 bases from V and 2 bases from J, with 16 bases between. In germline, CDR1 is LGHDT, CDR2 YNNKEL (reference sequence). The CDR3 DNA reads TGTGCCAGCAGCCCGATTGACAGTGGGCTCACAGATACGCAGTATTTT. Translation: CASSPIDSGLTDTQYF.

This clonotype was seen more than once but under ten times. The gene calls are TRBV7-3 and TRBJ2-1; TRBD1 matches at 9 bases. The CDR3 has 15 amino acids. Looked up from germline, CDR1 is SGHTA and CDR2 is FQGTGA. The V segment lost 1 base and the J segment 5 bases; nucleotides outside the gene matches: 3. The CDR3 coding sequence is TGTGCCAGCAGCTTAAGGGACAGGGTGGACAATGAGCAGTTCTTC. As protein: CASSLRDRVDNEQFF.

This clonotype has a handful of counts. The chain carries TRBV24-1 and TRBJ2-7; no clear D gene. CDR3 length: 13 residues. Germline V gene sequence: CDR1 KGHDR, CDR2 SFDVKD. V lost 2 bases, J lost 5 bases, and 9 bases lay in between. The CDR3 loop reads CATSDSGWNEQYF. CDR3 sequence (DNA): TGTGCCACCAGTGATTCCGGCTGGAACGAGCAGTACTTC.

This clonotype was detected only a few times. The chain has TRBV6-5 and TRBJ2-2; D remains ambiguous. The V gene's germline CDR1 is MNHEY and CDR2 SVGAGI. The V end was cut by 7 bases, the J end by 1 base, with 4 bases between. CDR3 length equals 12 residues. The CDR3, as DNA: TGTGCCAGCAAAGGGAACACCGGGGAGCTGTTTTTT. Amino acid sequence: CASKGNTGELFF.

CDR3 sequence: CSAERDRGAGELFF. The CDR3 bases are TGCAGTGCTGAGAGGGACAGGGGGGCGGGGGAGCTGTTTTTT. The rearrangement uses TRBV20-1 and TRBJ2-2, with 11 bases that match TRBD1. The CDR3 runs to 14 residues. Germline CDR1 is DFQATT and CDR2 is SNEGSKA (reference sequence). V was pared by 5 bases and J by 8 bases, with 7 bases of the junction left unmatched.

The genes are TRBV20-1 and TRBJ2-4, with D possibly being TRBD1 (6 bases). Germline assignment: CDR1 DFQATT and CDR2 SNEGSKA (reference sequence). The length of the CDR3 is 16 residues. The V gene lost 6 bases and the J gene lost 0 bases, with 18 bases spanning the gap. CDR3 sequence reads: CSAPNGQFLAKNIQYF. As DNA, the CDR3 is TGCAGTGCCCCGAACGGACAGTTTCTAGCCAAAAACATTCAGTACTTC.

In DNA, the CDR3 is TGTGCCAGTAGTATCGGGGGCGTCGATAATTCACCCCTCCACTTT. It yields the protein CASSIGGVDNSPLHF. The chain joins TRBV19 to TRBJ1-6, with D possibly TRBD1 on 6 matching bases. The CDR3 is made up of 15 amino acids. Trimming pared 3 bases from V and 5 bases from J, leaving 11 bases between. Germline CDR1 is LNHDA and CDR2 is SQIVND (reference sequence).

This clonotype was seen a handful of times. CDR3 DNA sequence: TGTGCCACCAGCAGAGTGGGGACGGCGCAGTATTTT. It codes for CATSRVGTAQYF. The chain couples TRBV15 to TRBJ2-3, with D perhaps matching TRBD1 or TRBD2 (5 bases each). Germline values: CDR1 LNHNV, CDR2 YYDKDF (reference sequence). V lost 1 base and J lost 10, with 9 bases in between. CDR3 length equals 12 residues.

V gene TRBV6-1 combines with J gene TRBJ2-5, with TRBD2 as a possible D gene (6 bases). Germline V lookup: CDR1 MNHNS, CDR2 SASEGT. This CDR3 comprises 15 residues. V lost 6 bases and J 5 bases, leaving 19 bases between the germline ends. CDR3 coding DNA: TGTGCCAGCAGAACCCGGGACGGGGGTTCGGAGACCCAGTACTTC. This gives the protein CASRTRDGGSETQYF.

This clonotype was recorded many times. J is TRBJ2-2 and V is TRBV5-5; maybe TRBD2 (6 bases). The CDR3 spans 15 residues. V shed 2 bases and J shed 3 bases, with 11 bases lying between them. Germline CDR1 is SGHKS and CDR2 is YYEKEE (reference sequence). CDR3 nucleotides: TGTGCCAGCAGCTTCTATGGAGGGCACACCGGGGAGCTGTTTTTT. Translation: CASSFYGGHTGELFF. Full variable domain (outside the CDR3, taken from reference TRBV5-5 and TRBJ2-2): DAGVTQSPTHLIKTRGQQVTLRCSPISGHKSVSWYQQVLGQGPQFIFQYYEKEERGRGNFPDRFSARQFPNYSSELNVNALLLGDSALYLCASSFYGGHTGELFFGEGSRLTVL.

In this sample, this clonotype turned up a few times. V and J are TRBV7-9 and TRBJ2-7; 9 nucleotides match TRBD1. J gave up 1 base and V 6 bases, and 7 bases lay outside the gene matches. CDR1 is SEHNR, CDR2 FQNEAQ, per germline (reference sequence). There are 15 residues in the CDR3. DNA of the CDR3: TGTGCCAGCAGGCCCACAGGGGGCGAATCCTACGAGCAGTACTTC. Amino acids: CASRPTGGESYEQYF.

The rearrangement uses TRBV4-3 and TRBJ1-1; TRBD1 agrees at 7 bases. Germline CDR1 is LGHNA and CDR2 is YSLEER. This CDR3 is 16 amino acids long. With V trimmed by 2 bases and J by 8 bases, 14 bases remained unmatched. The CDR3 sequence: CASSQTTTGEGGEAFF. CDR3 nucleotide sequence: TGCGCCAGCAGCCAAACCACCACAGGGGAGGGTGGAGAAGCTTTCTTT.

This clonotype came up a few times. The genes are TRBV20-1 and TRBJ1-5, with a possible D match to TRBD1 (5 bases). Germline V lookup: CDR1 DFQATT, CDR2 SNEGSKA (reference sequence). Deletions cut 5 bases from V and 3 bases from J, with 20 bases between. The CDR3 runs to 16 residues. CDR3 residues: CSALRGRQSVNQPQHF. In nucleotides, the CDR3 is TGCAGTGCTCTCCGGGGGAGACAGTCGGTCAATCAGCCCCAGCATTTT.

This clonotype turned up a few times. The V call is TRBV7-9, the J call TRBJ2-1, with D perhaps TRBD1 (6 bases). CDR3 length: 14 residues. Trimming shortened V by 1 base and J by 6 bases, and 10 bases separated the two germline ends. CDR1 and CDR2 from the germline V gene are SEHNR and FQNEAQ (reference sequence). CDR3 in DNA: TGTGCCAGCAGCTTAGACAGGGTGGGCAATGAGCAGTTCTTC. As protein: CASSLDRVGNEQFF.

This clonotype was found once. V gene TRBV10-1 combines with J gene TRBJ2-2; D ambiguous. The CDR3 sequence is 14 residues long. Between the trimmed V and J ends, which lost 6 bases and 1 base, there was a span of 9 bases. Germline V gene lookup returns CDR1 WNHNN and CDR2 SYGVQD (reference sequence). The CDR3 loop is CASSKRQNTGELFF. Written as DNA, the CDR3 is TGCGCCAGCAGCAAGAGACAGAACACCGGGGAGCTGTTTTTT.

This sequence joins TRBV28 and TRBJ2-7, with unresolved D. Trimming left V 6 bases short and J 5 bases short, with 11 bases between. The CDR3 has 12 amino acids. Germline CDR1 reads MDHEN; CDR2 reads SYDVKM. CDR3: CASSPTVHEQYF. CDR3 bases: TGTGCCAGCAGCCCTACTGTCCACGAGCAGTACTTC.

In regard to this clonotype: At one end the junction does not follow the germline gene, possibly because of a read error. The chain carries TRBV4-3 and TRBJ1-5; a weak D match, TRBD1 (6 bases). This CDR3 is built from 15 residues. Germline V gene data show CDR1 as LGHNA and CDR2 as YSLEER. For the CDR3, the DNA is TGCGCCAGCAGCCAAGACTGGGGGGGCCAACAGCCTCAGCATTTT. It translates to CASSQDWGGQQPQHF.

This clonotype was seen ten or more times. The rearrangement uses TRBV10-3 and TRBJ1-6; no firm D call. With 2 bases removed from V and 6 bases from J, the gap between germline ends came to 11 bases. This CDR3 has 15 residues. CDR1 and CDR2 (germline): ENHRY, SYGVKD. The CDR3 DNA reads TGTGCCATCAGTGAGGTGGCTAAGGTTAATTCACCCCTCCACTTT. Amino acid sequence: CAISEVAKVNSPLHF.

The rearrangement links TRBV7-9 to TRBJ2-2; the D gene is possibly TRBD2 (5 bases). The CDR3 covers 15 residues. Trimming took off 7 bases at V and 2 bases at J, with 14 bases between the two ends. CDR1 and CDR2 from the germline V gene are SEHNR and FQNEAQ (reference sequence). The CDR3 DNA is TGTGCCAGCACCGAACCGGACTTTAACACCGGGGAGCTGTTTTTT. Protein product: CASTEPDFNTGELFF.

This clonotype was counted at least ten times. This chain links TRBV10-3 with TRBJ2-5; a possible D gene is TRBD1 (6 bases). The germline V and J ends were trimmed by 11 bases and 2 bases, with 15 bases remaining between them. The CDR3 length is 13 residues. Germline CDR1 ENHRY, CDR2 SYGVKD. The CDR3, as DNA: TGTGCCTCTACCGGACAGATTCAAGAGACCCAGTACTTC. Amino acid sequence: CASTGQIQETQYF.

This chain uses TRBV20-1 with TRBJ2-2; possible D gene TRBD1, 6 bases. The CDR3 extends over 14 amino acids. V was trimmed by 0 bases and J by 3 bases, leaving 8 bases between them. The germline V gene encodes CDR1 DFQATT and CDR2 SNEGSKA (reference sequence). The CDR3: CSAREGAYTGELFF. CDR3 coding DNA: TGCAGTGCTAGAGAGGGGGCGTACACCGGGGAGCTGTTTTTT.

V is TRBV3-1 and J is TRBJ1-2; 8 nucleotides agree with TRBD1. CDR1 is LGHDT and CDR2 is YNNKEL in the germline V gene (reference sequence). The CDR3 length is 14 residues. Germline trimming cut 3 bases from V and 4 bases from J; bases unmatched to any gene: 4. The DNA of the CDR3 is TGTGCCAGCAGCCACCCGGACAGGGCCTATGGCTACACCTTC. This sequence encodes CASSHPDRAYGYTF.

The V and J genes are TRBV28 and TRBJ2-7, with no clear D. The CDR3 covers 11 residues. V gave up 3 bases and J gave up 5 bases, with 5 bases separating them. The germline V gene has CDR1 MDHEN and CDR2 SYDVKM. The DNA of the CDR3 is TGTGCCAGCAGTTTTACCCACGAGCAGTACTTC. This codes for CASSFTHEQYF.

The chain joins TRBV29-1 to TRBJ2-3, with 9 bases aligning to TRBD2. The CDR3 sequence is 13 residues long. CDR1 and CDR2 from the germline V gene are SQVTM and ANQGSEA. Unmatched junction bases numbered 6, after V lost 4 bases and J lost 7 bases. The CDR3 protein is CSVVSGSSNTQYF. The CDR3 coding sequence is TGCAGCGTTGTTAGCGGGAGCTCGAATACGCAGTATTTT.

This clonotype was counted ten times or more. V gene TRBV2 combines with J gene TRBJ2-1; a weak D match, TRBD2 (7 bases). This CDR3 spans 15 amino acids. Germline CDR1 is SNHLY and CDR2 is FYNNEI. V lost 10 bases, J lost 7 bases, and 23 bases lay in between. For the CDR3, the DNA is TGTGCCACGTTAATAAGGGGGGGGCCGAGTAATGAGCAGTTCTTC. This encodes CATLIRGGPSNEQFF.

The chain uses TRBV4-3 and TRBJ2-1; maybe TRBD2 (6 bases). The V gene lost 0 bases and the J gene lost 14 bases, with 17 bases spanning the gap. Per germline, CDR1 LGHNA and CDR2 YSLEER. This CDR3 is built from 14 residues. The CDR3 DNA reads as TGCGCCAGCAGCCAAGATCCTGGGCGGGACGGGAAGTTCTTC. Residues: CASSQDPGRDGKFF.